This is a list of T cell receptor beta chains from one sample in a study of blood T cell repertoires in COVID-19. The assay was immunoSEQ multiplex PCR, and TCRdb's table has in-frame clones only and misses some. The sample consists of 60,000 to 95,000 clones, roughly 87% of them appearing once. The sample consisted of peripheral blood. All receptors come from a woman between 50 and 59 years old with acute or convalescent COVID-19. Both conserved end residues are part of each CDR3. A D gene is named only where the DNA matches it firmly. Some rows have no size entry. The others give once, few or many, or a class for an expanded clone.

cdr3_nt: TGTGCCACCAGCGAGCACAGTTATAGCAATCAGCCCCAGCATTTT
cdr3_aa: CATSEHSYSNQPQHF
v_call: TRBV15
j_call: TRBJ1-5
clone_size: few
d_call: NA

cdr3_nt: TGTGCCAGCAGCATACTAGCGGGAGTAGATACGCAGTATTTT
cdr3_aa: CASSILAGVDTQYF
v_call: TRBV7-9
j_call: TRBJ2-3
clone_size: NA
d_call: TRBD2

cdr3_nt: TGTGCCAGCAGCATTGCTAGCGGGAGTCCCACAGATAAAGATACGCAGTATTTT
cdr3_aa: CASSIASGSPTDKDTQYF
v_call: TRBV21-1
j_call: TRBJ2-3
clone_size: once
d_call: NA

cdr3_nt: TGTGCCAGTAGTAGGGGACAGCTCAGGTTGGGCAATCAGCCCCAGCATTTT
cdr3_aa: CASSRGQLRLGNQPQHF
v_call: TRBV19
j_call: TRBJ1-5
clone_size: NA
d_call: TRBD1

cdr3_nt: TGTGCCAGCAGTGGACTAGCGGGGGCGGGGGAGACCCAGTACTTC
cdr3_aa: CASSGLAGAGETQYF
v_call: TRBV25-1
j_call: TRBJ2-5
clone_size: NA
d_call: TRBD2

cdr3_nt: TGTGCCAGCAGTGAAGCGCGCAGGGGGGCCTACGAGCAGTACTTC
cdr3_aa: CASSEARRGAYEQYF
v_call: TRBV6-1
j_call: TRBJ2-7
clone_size: NA
d_call: NA

cdr3_nt: TGTGCCAGCAGTTACTTAACTGGTACAGACCGGGAGCTGTTTTTT
cdr3_aa: CASSYLTGTDRELFF
v_call: TRBV6-6
j_call: TRBJ2-2
clone_size: once
d_call: NA

cdr3_nt: TGTGCCTGGAGTGCGACTAGCGGGCTTTCCTACGAGCAGTACTTC
cdr3_aa: CAWSATSGLSYEQYF
v_call: TRBV30
j_call: TRBJ2-7
clone_size: NA
d_call: TRBD2

cdr3_nt: TGCGCCAGCAGCTTGACCCTCCGGACTAGCGGGAGTATGGAGCAGTACTTC
cdr3_aa: CASSLTLRTSGSMEQYF
v_call: TRBV5-1
j_call: TRBJ2-7
clone_size: NA
d_call: TRBD2

cdr3_nt: TGTGCCAGCAGTGAACAGGGGACCGGGGAGCTGTTTTTT
cdr3_aa: CASSEQGTGELFF
v_call: TRBV6-1
j_call: TRBJ2-2
clone_size: once
d_call: NA

cdr3_nt: TGTGCCAGCAGCTTATTACTAGGGAGCACCGGGGAGCTGTTTTTT
cdr3_aa: CASSLLLGSTGELFF
v_call: TRBV7-3
j_call: TRBJ2-2
clone_size: NA
d_call: NA

cdr3_nt: TGTGCCACCAGCAGAGACAGGGGGCTTGGCAATGAGCAGTTCTTC
cdr3_aa: CATSRDRGLGNEQFF
v_call: TRBV15
j_call: TRBJ2-1
clone_size: NA
d_call: TRBD1

cdr3_nt: TGTGCCAGCAGCGATAACAGGGGCAACCAGCCCCAGCATTTT
cdr3_aa: CASSDNRGNQPQHF
v_call: TRBV11-2
j_call: TRBJ1-5
clone_size: NA
d_call: TRBD1

cdr3_nt: TGTGCCAGCATTCGGCGGCTAGAGGCGAACACTGAAGCTTTCTTT
cdr3_aa: CASIRRLEANTEAFF
v_call: TRBV6-5
j_call: TRBJ1-1
clone_size: NA
d_call: NA

cdr3_nt: TGTGCCAGCAGCCTAGACAGACGAGAAACGTTGAACACTGAAGCTTTCTTT
cdr3_aa: CASSLDRRETLNTEAFF
v_call: TRBV5-6
j_call: TRBJ1-1
clone_size: NA
d_call: NA

cdr3_nt: TGCGCCAGCAGCCCTCGGGAAGGGTGGCGAGGCTACACCTTC
cdr3_aa: CASSPREGWRGYTF
v_call: TRBV4-3
j_call: TRBJ1-2
clone_size: NA
d_call: NA

cdr3_nt: TGTGCCAGCAGCGCGGCGCCCACTAGCGGGAGAGTGACAGATACGCAGTATTTT
cdr3_aa: CASSAAPTSGRVTDTQYF
v_call: TRBV9
j_call: TRBJ2-3
clone_size: NA
d_call: TRBD2

cdr3_nt: TGTGCCAGCAGTCCCCGGGTAGCGGGGAATAGCTATGAGCAGTTCTTC
cdr3_aa: CASSPRVAGNSYEQFF
v_call: TRBV27
j_call: TRBJ2-1
clone_size: NA
d_call: TRBD2

cdr3_nt: TGTGCCAGCAGTGACCGGACAGGCCGAAATGAAAAACTGTTTTTT
cdr3_aa: CASSDRTGRNEKLFF
v_call: TRBV6-1
j_call: TRBJ1-4
clone_size: NA
d_call: TRBD1

cdr3_nt: TGTGCCTGGAGTGAGACAGCCTATAACTCTGGAAACACCATATATTTT
cdr3_aa: CAWSETAYNSGNTIYF
v_call: TRBV30
j_call: TRBJ1-3
clone_size: NA
d_call: NA

cdr3_nt: TGTGCCAGCAGCACCCTGGGACAGGGGGCGCTTGGACAGCCCCAGCATTTT
cdr3_aa: CASSTLGQGALGQPQHF
v_call: TRBV7-9
j_call: TRBJ1-5
clone_size: NA
d_call: TRBD1

cdr3_nt: TGTGCCAGCAGCCAGTCTAGCGTTGGCACAGATACGCAGTATTTT
cdr3_aa: CASSQSSVGTDTQYF
v_call: TRBV4-2
j_call: TRBJ2-3
clone_size: NA
d_call: NA

cdr3_nt: TGTGAAGGACGGGATCCGGCAGATACGCAGTATTTT
cdr3_aa: CEGRDPADTQYF
v_call: TRBV7-9
j_call: TRBJ2-3
clone_size: NA
d_call: NA

cdr3_nt: TGTGCCAGCCGGGGGGCTCGTGAAAAACTGTTTTTT
cdr3_aa: CASRGAREKLFF
v_call: TRBV7-9
j_call: TRBJ1-4
clone_size: few
d_call: NA

cdr3_nt: TGTTTAGCGGGGGACACCGGGGAGCTGTTTTTT
cdr3_aa: CLAGDTGELFF
v_call: TRBV28
j_call: TRBJ2-2
clone_size: NA
d_call: TRBD2

cdr3_nt: TGCGCCAGCAACCCGGGGGGCGGAGAGACCCAGTACTTC
cdr3_aa: CASNPGGGETQYF
v_call: TRBV5-1
j_call: TRBJ2-5
clone_size: NA
d_call: NA

cdr3_nt: TGTGCCTGGAGTGCTACCGCCGGGAGCCAGCCCCAGCATTTT
cdr3_aa: CAWSATAGSQPQHF
v_call: TRBV30
j_call: TRBJ1-5
clone_size: NA
d_call: NA